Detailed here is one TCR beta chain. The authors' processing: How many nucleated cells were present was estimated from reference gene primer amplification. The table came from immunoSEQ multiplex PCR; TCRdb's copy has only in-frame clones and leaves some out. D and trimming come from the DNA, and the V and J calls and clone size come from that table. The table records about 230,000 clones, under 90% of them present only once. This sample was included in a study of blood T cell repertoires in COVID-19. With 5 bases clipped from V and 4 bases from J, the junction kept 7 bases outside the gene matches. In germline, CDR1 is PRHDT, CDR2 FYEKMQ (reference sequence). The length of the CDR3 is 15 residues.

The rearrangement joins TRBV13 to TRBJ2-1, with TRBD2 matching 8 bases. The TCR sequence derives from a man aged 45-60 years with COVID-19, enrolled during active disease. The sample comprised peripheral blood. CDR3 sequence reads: CASSISGVGYNEQFF. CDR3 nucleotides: TGTGCCAGCAGCATTAGCGGGGTGGGTTACAATGAGCAGTTCTTC.